The clone carrying this T cell receptor beta chain was seen repeatedly, ten times or more. What it recognizes is unknown. CDR1 is SQVTM and CDR2 is ANQGSEA in the germline V gene. CDR3 length: 13 residues. V lost 7 bases and J lost 9; bases outside the gene matches: 5. These data come from a study of blood T cells in healthy people across ages. Overall study context: Capture by template switching was about one barcoded beta molecule per two T cells.

A second PCR, run for roughly 6 to 11 cycles, used a sample-barcoded 5' primer plus a J-beta primer mix. TCRdb used MiXCR to reprocess the 5' RACE reads, holding one entry per CDR3 protein. The sample records 920,000 or so distinct CDR3 sequences, around 43% being singletons. Notes on the study in general: The CMV status of each donor remained undetermined, and this could have confounded shifts in expanded clonotypes. A strong correlation between TCR beta diversity and naive T cell percentage was seen.

The study isolated at least 7 million PBMCs from each sample. The sequence derives from a woman aged 60-75 years in good health. V gene TRBV29-1 combines with J gene TRBJ1-6; 11 bases line up with TRBD1. The sample taken for sequencing was blood. The CDR3 loop reads CSAGQGAGSPLHF. DNA for the CDR3: TGCAGCGCCGGACAGGGGGCAGGTTCACCCCTCCACTTT.